These 25 T cell receptor beta chains originate from one sample sequenced in a study of tumor-infiltrating lymphocytes in primary liver carcinoma. Priming with a constant-region primer yielded TCR beta cDNA from around 540 ng total RNA. Investigators got TCR beta libraries out of three nested multiplex PCR rounds, done with slightly modified ARM-PCR. Primers for the first two PCR rounds were TRBV1-TRBV30 forward primers and a C-beta reverse primer (around 11 cycles per round). MiXCR, applied by TCRdb to the multiplex PCR reads, yields one record per CDR3 protein. Among roughly 20,000 distinct CDR3 sequences listed, 65% to 85% were seen once. Co-extraction yielded RNA and DNA from about 20-30 mg of unsorted bulk tissue. Specimen: liver tumor tissue from sampling region 4. Subset defined: tumor region T4, right-lateral pole. Receptors were obtained from a woman aged 25 to 39 with primary liver carcinoma and hepatitis B virus infection.

The J gene is TRBJ2-7, the V gene TRBV11-2, with D possibly TRBD1 on 6 matching bases. Germline CDR1 and CDR2: SGHAT and FQNNGV. The CDR3 is made up of 12 amino acids. V gave up 10 bases and J gave up 9 bases, with 19 bases separating them. The CDR3 here is CANRTGYHGQYF. DNA of the CDR3: TGTGCCAACCGCACAGGGTACCACGGGCAGTACTTC.

Details on this clonotype: The germline gene is not matched at one end of the junction; a read error may be the cause. The chain couples TRBV5-5 to TRBJ1-6; no clear D gene. Germline CDR1 is SGHKS and CDR2 is YYEKEE (reference sequence). CDR3 length equals 14 residues. The CDR3 DNA sequence: TGTGACAGCAGCTTGGACGTCATTAATTCACTCCTCCACTTT. Amino acid sequence: CDSSLDVINSLLHF.

The rearrangement uses TRBV11-1 and TRBJ2-1, with a weak D call TRBD1 (6 bases). V was cut by 7 bases and J by 10 bases, with 20 bases left in between. Germline V gene sequence: CDR1 SGHAT, CDR2 FQDESV (reference sequence). The CDR3 is made up of 14 amino acids. As DNA, the CDR3 is TGTGCCAGCAACGAGATCAGGACAGAGCGGGAGCAGTTCTTC. Protein product: CASNEIRTEREQFF.

Remarks on this clonotype: The conserved phenylalanine or tryptophan is not found at the CDR3 terminus, so this likely reflects a read error. It is unclear where the CDR3 begins or ends on the DNA, so no DNA is shown, and the CDR3 is as TCRdb lists it. The J gene is TRBJ2-1, the V gene TRBV10-3. The length of the CDR3 is 17 amino acids, counting both ends. The germline gives CDR1 ENHRY, CDR2 SYGVKD. CDR3: CAISETMAASAYNEQLL.

With regard to this clonotype: One junction end disagrees with the germline gene, perhaps due to a read error. J is TRBJ2-1 and V is TRBV10-3; D gene ambiguous. CDR3 length equals 14 residues. The germline V gene encodes CDR1 ENHRY and CDR2 SYGVKD. CDR3 sequence reads: CAICPTATQDEQFF. In DNA, the CDR3 is TGTGCCATCTGTCCCACGGCGACCCAGGATGAGCAGTTCTTT.

V and J are TRBV12-3 or TRBV12-4 and TRBJ1-1, with D unresolved. The CDR3 sequence is 13 residues long. V lost 5 bases and J 0 bases, leaving 7 bases between the germline ends. The CDR3 bases are TGTGCCAGCAGTCGGTCGGTGAACACTGAAGCTTTCTTT. It is translated as CASSRSVNTEAFF.

The sample holds a few counts of this clonotype. V is TRBV11-2 and J is TRBJ2-1; 9 bases agree with TRBD2. Trimming cost V 0 bases and J 2 bases; bases outside gene matches: 11. Per the germline V gene, CDR1 is SGHAT and CDR2 is FQNNGV. This CDR3 comprises 19 residues. Written as DNA, the CDR3 is TGTGCCAGCAGCTTAGAATCGGGCGGGAGGGCCTTGACCTACAATGAGCAGTTCTTC. Its translation is CASSLESGGRALTYNEQFF.

Details on this clonotype: One end of the junction is discordant with germline, which a read error may explain. CDR3 DNA sequence: TGTGCCATCAGTGATTCGGGAGGCCCCACCGGGGAGCTGTTTTTT. It translates to CAISDSGGPTGELFF. The chain is built from TRBV24-1 and TRBJ2-2; 7 bases are a match to TRBD2. The germline V gene encodes CDR1 KGHDR and CDR2 SFDVKD. This CDR3 comprises 15 residues.

For this clonotype: Without the conserved terminal phenylalanine or tryptophan, this CDR3 likely stems from a read error. The V and J genes are TRBV4-3 and TRBJ2-1; D ambiguous. Germline-derived CDR1 and CDR2 are LGHNA and YSLEER. The CDR3 has 14 amino acids. The CDR3 nucleotides are TGCGCCAGCAGCCACATAGAGTTGGTCAATAAGCAGTTCCTC. It specifies CASSHIELVNKQFL.

Of note for this clonotype: A read error may account for a junction end that differs from germline. The chain joins TRBV28 to TRBJ1-1, with unresolved D. This CDR3 region has 11 residues. Germline assignment: CDR1 MDHEN and CDR2 SYDVKM. The CDR3 sequence is CVSSIRVKASF. CDR3 DNA sequence: TGTGTCAGCAGTATAAGGGTTAAAGCTTCCTTT.

This clonotype was counted many times. The chain uses TRBV19 and TRBJ2-2; D may be TRBD2 (6 bases). The CDR3 runs to 16 residues. Germline V gene sequence: CDR1 LNHDA, CDR2 SQIVND (reference sequence). V lost 6 bases and J lost 4, with 18 bases in between. The CDR3 loop reads CASRMRPAGTTGELFF. In nucleotides, the CDR3 is TGTGCCAGTAGAATGAGGCCAGCGGGCACCACCGGGGAGCTGTTTTTT.

The table lists this clonotype with a count of one. The junction departs from germline at one end; a sequencing error may be responsible. The chain uses TRBV11-2 and TRBJ2-1, with D uncertain. Germline CDR1 is SGHAT and CDR2 is FQNNGV. The CDR3 runs to 11 residues. The chain's CDR3 is CASFLNGEQLF. DNA of the CDR3: TGTGCCAGCTTTCTTAATGGTGAGCAGCTCTTC.

About this clonotype: The junction shows a germline mismatch at one end, possibly a read error. This rearrangement joins TRBV6-2 or TRBV6-3 to TRBJ2-5; a possible D gene is TRBD2 (5 bases). The CDR3 sequence is 14 residues long. CDR1 MNHEY and CDR2 SVGEGT come from the germline V gene. CDR3 amino acids: CASSFDGLGETQYF. The CDR3 DNA follows: TGTGCCAGTAGTTTCGACGGCCTGGGAGAGACTCAGTACTTC.

Of note for this clonotype: The junction differs from germline at one of its ends, possibly a read error. J is TRBJ1-2 and V is TRBV29-1, with no clear D. The CDR3 consists of 12 residues. Germline lookup yields CDR1 SQVTM and CDR2 ANQGSEA. CDR3 coding DNA: TGCAGTGTTGTCCATTGGTGCGGCGGCTACACCTTC. Its translation: CSVVHWCGGYTF.

This clonotype was counted only a few times. This clone may be a read error of a much larger clone one base away. The chain has TRBV6-6 and TRBJ2-2, with 8 bases identical to TRBD1. The CDR3 has 15 residues. Germline V gene lookup returns CDR1 MNHNY and CDR2 SVGAGI (reference sequence). CDR3 region: CASSSLGQGAGELLF. The CDR3 DNA reads TGTGCCAGCAGTTCCCTGGGGCAGGGGGCCGGGGAGCTGTTGTTT.

Points on this clonotype: The final CDR3 position lacks the conserved phenylalanine or tryptophan, pointing to a likely read error. The chain uses TRBV10-3 and TRBJ2-5; no clear D gene. The CDR3 totals 15 residues. Looked up from germline, CDR1 is ENHRY and CDR2 is SYGVKD. In DNA form, the CDR3 reads TGTGCCACCAGTGAGTCGGCTACCAGACAAGAGATCCAGTACCTC. Encoded protein: CATSESATRQEIQYL.

Turning to this clonotype: At one boundary the junction diverges from the germline segment, which might be a read error. The V and J genes are TRBV11-2 and TRBJ1-1; 12 bases align to TRBD1. The CDR3 has 20 residues. Germline CDR1 SGHAT, CDR2 FQNNGV. The DNA for the CDR3 is TGTGCTAGCAGCACTCGGGACAGGGGGCGCAAGAGGTGCAGTAACACTGAAGCTATCTTT. Translated, it gives CASSTRDRGRKRCSNTEAIF.

Comment on this clonotype: Lacking the conserved final phenylalanine or tryptophan, this CDR3 likely reflects a read error. The chain links TRBV6-5 to TRBJ2-6, with a possible D match to TRBD2 (7 bases). The CDR3 runs 18 residues. Germline V gene data show CDR1 as MNHEY and CDR2 as SVGAGI. V dropped 7 bases and J dropped 0 bases, with 19 bases sitting between them. In nucleotides, the CDR3 is TGTGCCAGCAAGACATACGGGGGGCGCGTCTCTGGGGCCAACGTCCTGACTTAT. Amino acids: CASKTYGGRVSGANVLTY.

Points on this clonotype: The CDR3 end shows no conserved phenylalanine or tryptophan, and so a read error is likely. The limits of the CDR3 on the DNA are not certain, so only TCRdb's listed CDR3 is given. The chain has TRBV11-1 and TRBJ1-1; the table's D call TRBD1 went unverified against the DNA. The CDR3 length is 14 residues, termini included. Germline V gene lookup returns CDR1 SGHAT and CDR2 FQDESV (reference sequence). CDR3 residues: CASSFGQGYTEALL.

Remarks on this clonotype: A much larger clone sits a single nucleotide away, making a read error possible. The chain combines TRBV2 with TRBJ2-7; possibly TRBD2 for D (6 bases). Between the trimmed V and J ends, which lost 7 bases and 3 bases, there was a span of 13 bases. This CDR3 contains 13 residues. Germline V gives CDR1 SNHLY, CDR2 FYNNEI. The CDR3 is CASMGRRGYEQYF. The CDR3 DNA sequence: TGTGCCAGCATGGGGAGGCGAGGCTACGAGCAGTACTTC.

As to this clonotype: Mismatch with germline at one junction end may stem from a read error. The chain recombines TRBV4-3 with TRBJ1-2, with a possible D match to TRBD1 (5 bases). The CDR3 length is 15 residues. Germline V gives CDR1 LGHNA, CDR2 YSLEER. This chain's CDR3 is CASSQEWGRVNGYTF. CDR3 bases: TGCGCTAGCAGCCAAGAATGGGGCAGGGTAAATGGCTACACCTTC.

This clonotype has a count of ten or more. J is TRBJ2-7 and V is TRBV4-3, with D possibly matching TRBD2 (6 bases). Trimming took off 0 bases at V and 2 bases at J, with 11 bases between the two ends. Germline V gene lookup returns CDR1 LGHNA and CDR2 YSLEER. This CDR3 is built from 15 residues. DNA of the CDR3: TGCGCCAGCAGCCAAGATCGGGAGACTCCCTACGAGCAGTACTTC. It codes for CASSQDRETPYEQYF.

The J gene is TRBJ2-3, the V gene TRBV11-3; possibly TRBD2 for D (6 bases). The CDR3 totals 15 residues. V lost 5 bases and J 0 bases, leaving 12 bases between the germline ends. Germline V lookup: CDR1 SGHNT, CDR2 YENEEA. DNA for the CDR3: TGTGCCAGCAGCCTCTTAGCGGAAAGCACAGATACGCAGTATTTT. Its protein product is CASSLLAESTDTQYF.

Notes on this clonotype: The CDR3 end shows no conserved phenylalanine or tryptophan, and so a read error is likely. It is unclear where the CDR3 begins or ends on the DNA, so no DNA is shown, and the CDR3 is as TCRdb lists it. J is TRBJ2-1 and V is TRBV29-1. CDR1 and CDR2 (germline): SQVTM, ANQGSEA. The CDR3 spans 12 amino acids, including both terminal residues. This CDR3 is CSAPRDYNEQFS.

Concerning this clonotype: The junction and the germline gene differ at one end; a read error may be behind it. The chain recombines TRBV5-1 with TRBJ2-1; D is unclear. This CDR3 has 16 amino acids. From germline, CDR1 is SGHRS and CDR2 YFSETQ. The CDR3 DNA reads as TGTGCCAGCACCCCTCTGGGCATCAGCTCCAACAATGAGCAGTTCTTC. Amino acid sequence: CASTPLGISSNNEQFF.